One and the same sample provided the 19 T cell receptor beta chains below, sequenced in a study of T-cell reconstitution after alpha-beta-depleted transplantation in children. TCRbeta library construction was performed incorporating unique molecular identifiers. TCRdb itself ran the PCR reads through MiXCR, one entry per CDR3 protein. This table holds hundreds of thousands of distinct CDR3 sequences, about 16% found once. The starting material was PBMCs, mostly from graft donor cells, obtained 360 days after TCRalphabeta/CD19-depleted stem cell transplant. These receptors were collected from a male patient between 2 and 10 years old who had a stem cell transplant for acute lymphoblastic leukemia, so the T cells may come from the graft donor.

This clonotype has ten or more counts. The chain employs TRBV12-3 or TRBV12-4 and TRBJ2-1; 9 bases map to TRBD1. Trimming cost V 6 bases and J 15 bases; bases outside gene matches: 6. The length of the CDR3 is 11 residues. Here the CDR3 reads CASSRGQGGFF. CDR3 nucleotides: TGTGCCAGCAGCCGGGGACAGGGAGGGTTCTTC.

The gene calls are TRBV4-1 and TRBJ1-5; the D is unclear. Germline values: CDR1 MGHRA, CDR2 YSYEKL. V was shortened by 0 bases and J by 5 bases, with 14 bases between the two germline ends. CDR3 length: 16 amino acids. CDR3: CASSQERSNVDQPQHF. The DNA for the CDR3 is TGCGCCAGCAGCCAAGAGAGGTCCAACGTGGATCAGCCCCAGCATTTT.

This clonotype was recorded many times. This chain links TRBV12-3 or TRBV12-4 with TRBJ1-1; no clear D. This CDR3 is 13 amino acids long. Trimming cost V 3 bases and J 5 bases, with 10 bases left between them. The CDR3 region has the DNA TGTGCCAGCAGTTTGAAGGGATGGACTGAAGCTTTCTTT. Protein: CASSLKGWTEAFF.

The rearrangement uses TRBV5-5 and TRBJ1-2; D is unresolved. With 4 bases removed from V and 2 bases from J, the gap between germline ends came to 15 bases. The CDR3 length is 15 residues. Germline V gene sequence: CDR1 SGHKS, CDR2 YYEKEE (reference sequence). This CDR3 reads CASSEIPNLNYGYTF. The CDR3 coding sequence is TGTGCCAGCAGCGAGATCCCTAATTTGAACTATGGCTACACCTTC.

The table lists this clonotype with a few counts. J is TRBJ2-5 and V is TRBV7-3; the D is unclear. This CDR3 has 13 amino acids. Germline V gene lookup returns CDR1 SGHTA and CDR2 FQGTGA. Trimming left V 5 bases short and J 5 bases short, with 12 bases between. The CDR3 spells CASSPHAWETQYF. The CDR3 nucleotides read TGTGCCAGCAGCCCCCACGCCTGGGAGACCCAGTACTTC.

This clonotype was detected a few times. V gene TRBV5-1 combines with J gene TRBJ1-3, with 10 bases fitting TRBD1. CDR1 and CDR2 (germline): SGHRS, YFSETQ. This CDR3 region has 17 residues. The V segment lost 0 bases and the J segment 5 bases; nucleotides outside the gene matches: 8. The CDR3: CASSLAIRQGARNTIYF. CDR3 bases: TGCGCCAGCAGCTTGGCTATTCGACAGGGGGCTAGAAACACCATATATTTT.

This clonotype was counted only a few times. J is TRBJ1-5 and V is TRBV9, with D possibly matching TRBD1 (6 bases). This CDR3 is 14 amino acids long. Germline CDR1 SGDLS, CDR2 YYNGEE. Trimming removed 4 bases from V and 3 bases from J, with 11 bases in between. The CDR3 nucleotides are TGTGCCAGCAGCTCGACAGGAATCAATCAGCCCCAGCATTTT. Amino acid sequence: CASSSTGINQPQHF. The full variable domain, rest sourced from reference TRBV9 and TRBJ1-5, is DSGVTQTPKHLITATGQRVTLRCSPRSGDLSVYWYQQSLDQGLQFLIQYYNGEERAKGNILERFSAQQFPDLHSELNLSSLELGDSALYFCASSSTGINQPQHFGDGTRLSIL.

This clonotype was observed many times. The J gene is TRBJ2-3, the V gene TRBV30; a possible D gene is TRBD2 (6 bases). Trimming removed 8 bases at V and 0 bases at J, with 12 bases between. The CDR3 spans 13 residues. In germline, CDR1 is GTSNPN, CDR2 SVGIG (reference sequence). CDR3 in amino acids: CAISGPSTDTQYF. The CDR3 nucleotides are TGTGCCATTAGCGGTCCTAGCACAGATACGCAGTATTTT.

The CDR3, as DNA: TGTGCCAGCAGTTACGGCCGACTAGCGGGGGCCCTAGAGCAGTTCTTC. Translated: CASSYGRLAGALEQFF. The chain joins TRBV6-2 or TRBV6-3 to TRBJ2-1, with 12 bases that match TRBD2. Germline loops: CDR1 MNHEY, CDR2 SVGEGT. V was clipped by 2 bases and J by 10 bases; unmatched bases: 9. The CDR3 is made up of 16 amino acids.

This clonotype has only a few counts. The chain links TRBV24-1 to TRBJ2-3; a possible D gene is TRBD1 (6 bases). V lost 7 bases, J lost 6 bases, and 10 bases lay in between. The CDR3 contains 12 residues. Germline V gives CDR1 KGHDR, CDR2 SFDVKD. The CDR3, as DNA: TGTGCCACCAGGGACAGTTGGGATACGCAGTATTTT. This sequence encodes CATRDSWDTQYF.

This clonotype was seen repeatedly, ten times or more. This chain uses TRBV15 with TRBJ2-3, with TRBD2 matching over 11 bases. This CDR3 contains 17 residues. The junction had 6 bases not matched to a gene; V was cut back by 1 base and J by 3 bases. From germline, CDR1 is LNHNV and CDR2 YYDKDF (reference sequence). CDR3 residues: CATSRVGLADTTDTQYF. The DNA of the CDR3 is TGTGCCACCAGCAGAGTGGGACTAGCGGATACTACAGATACGCAGTATTTT.

The CDR3 reads CSVHLAGVYEQYF. In nucleotides, the CDR3 is TGCAGCGTCCACCTGGCGGGAGTTTACGAGCAGTACTTC. The chain links TRBV29-1 to TRBJ2-7, with 7 bases matching TRBD2. The CDR3 covers 13 residues. CDR1 and CDR2 (germline): SQVTM, ANQGSEA. V lost 6 bases to trimming and J lost 4 bases; unmatched junction nucleotides: 9.

This clonotype was counted once. This rearrangement joins TRBV12-5 to TRBJ2-2; possible D gene TRBD1, 6 bases. Germline values: CDR1 LGHNT, CDR2 FRNRAP. CDR3 length: 15 amino acids. V was trimmed by 4 bases and J by 2 bases, leaving 11 bases between them. The CDR3 sequence: CASGSRGSNTGELFF. The CDR3 coding sequence is TGTGCTAGTGGTTCCAGGGGATCAAACACCGGGGAGCTGTTTTTT. The full variable domain, in which reference TRBV12-5 and TRBJ2-2 provide the parts outside the CDR3, is DARVTQTPRHKVTEMGQEVTMRCQPILGHNTVFWYRQTMMQGLELLAYFRNRAPLDDSGMPKDRFSAEMPDATLATLKIQPSEPRDSAVYFCASGSRGSNTGELFFGEGSRLTVL.

This clonotype was recorded a few times. The J gene is TRBJ1-5, the V gene TRBV20-1; D is unresolved. From germline, CDR1 is DFQATT and CDR2 SNEGSKA (reference sequence). Trimming stripped 3 bases from V and 1 base from J, with 13 bases between. This CDR3 region has 15 residues. CDR3 DNA: TGCAGTGCTAGGAGGGCCCAGGCAAGCAATCAGCCCCAGCATTTT. Protein sequence: CSARRAQASNQPQHF.

This clonotype has only a few counts. This rearrangement joins TRBV15 to TRBJ2-2; TRBD2 might be the D (6 bases). V lost 0 bases and J lost 4, with 9 bases in between. There are 15 residues in the CDR3. Germline V gene lookup returns CDR1 LNHNV and CDR2 YYDKDF (reference sequence). CDR3 nucleotide sequence: TGTGCCACCAGCAGAGAGGGACTTTCCACCGGGGAGCTGTTTTTT. Its protein is CATSREGLSTGELFF.

In its sample, this clonotype was seen a few times. V is TRBV4-3 and J is TRBJ2-1, with D perhaps TRBD2 (6 bases). CDR1 is LGHNA and CDR2 is YSLEER in the germline V gene. The length of the CDR3 is 15 residues. Trimming cost V 2 bases and J 6 bases, with 14 bases left between them. CDR3 bases: TGCGCCAGCAGCCAAAATGTTCACGGGGGCAATGAGCAGTTCTTC. Translated: CASSQNVHGGNEQFF.

V is TRBV7-3 and J is TRBJ1-1, with a tentative D call TRBD1 (5 bases). CDR3 length equals 14 residues. V was clipped by 5 bases and J by 4 bases, with 14 bases between them. The germline V gene encodes CDR1 SGHTA and CDR2 FQGTGA. The CDR3 DNA follows: TGTGCCAGCAGCCCCTCGCGAGGGGTCACTGAAGCTTTCTTT. Translating gives CASSPSRGVTEAFF.

The chain employs TRBV24-1 and TRBJ1-5, with 7 bases aligning to TRBD1. With 9 bases clipped from V and 6 bases from J, the junction kept 7 bases outside the gene matches. CDR3 length: 13 residues. Germline loops: CDR1 KGHDR, CDR2 SFDVKD. The CDR3 nucleotides are TGTGCCACCCAACAGGGGTACGGTCAGCCCCAGCATTTT. The encoded protein is CATQQGYGQPQHF.

In its sample, this clonotype was seen many times. The chain employs TRBV12-3 or TRBV12-4 and TRBJ2-1; D unclear. CDR3 length equals 10 residues. The V and J ends lost 3 bases and 8 bases respectively, with 2 bases between them. CDR3 in DNA: TGTGCCAGCAGTTTCTATGAGCAGTTCTTC. It translates to CASSFYEQFF.